This T cell receptor (beta chain) was identified in a study of blood T cell repertoires in COVID-19. Study-level information: Samples representing acute and convalescent COVID-19 were sourced from the United States, Italy and Spain. Sources were T cells, B-cell-depleted T cells, or PBMCs; the material itself was cDNA or gDNA.

Original methodology: Cell counts per sample came from amplifying reference gene primers. Produced via immunoSEQ multiplex PCR; TCRdb's table is partial and in-frame only. D and trimming come from the DNA, and the V and J calls and clone size come from that table. The sample holds 250,000 to 300,000 clones, about 76% seen once. This CDR3 is built from 18 residues. J was trimmed by 4 bases and V by 6 bases; bases with no gene match: 13. Germline values: CDR1 WSHSY, CDR2 SAAADI. The receptor was isolated from a woman aged 55 to 70 with active or convalescent COVID-19. Material: peripheral blood. V is TRBV10-2 and J is TRBJ2-3; TRBD2 aligns across 13 bases. The CDR3 region has the DNA TGCGCCAGCAGCGAATACACTAGCGGGGGGGCCAAGGCAGATACGCAGTATTTT. This sequence encodes CASSEYTSGGAKADTQYF.